This TCR beta chain was documented in a study of CD8 T cells in Susac syndrome. RNA amounts of roughly 0.45 to 1 ug underwent reverse transcription with random hexamers. Using its own MiXCR run on the immunoSEQ multiplex PCR reads, TCRdb lists one record per CDR3 protein. Here the sample spans around 69,000 distinct CDR3 sequences, about 94% being singletons. Study-wide results and limits: Clonal CD8+ expansion in Susac was highest in TEMRA cells and active patients.

Concerning this clonotype itself: Its target is unknown.

V shed 3 bases and J shed 4 bases, with 10 bases lying between them. The CDR3 contains 14 residues. Germline lookup yields CDR1 SNHLY and CDR2 FYNNEI. The V call is TRBV2, the J call TRBJ1-3; D not resolved. The sample consisted of CD8+ T cells from PBMCs. The origin of this receptor is a human donor with Susac syndrome. CDR3 in DNA: TGTGCCAGCAGTGAGCCCAGGTCCGGAAACACCATATATTTT. Translation: CASSEPRSGNTIYF. Full variable domain (missing parts from reference TRBV2 and TRBJ1-3): EPEVTQTPSHQVTQMGQEVILRCVPISNHLYFYWYRQILGQKVEFLVSFYNNEISEKSEIFDDQFSVERPDGSNFTLKIRSTKLEDSAMYFCASSEPRSGNTIYFGEGSWLTVV.